The entry below describes one T cell receptor (beta chain). What it recognizes is unknown. CDR1 and CDR2 from the germline V gene are DFQATT and SNEGSKA (reference sequence). The ends were cut back, 7 bases at V and 5 bases at J, with 14 bases in the middle. The CDR3 covers 12 residues. These data are taken from a study of metastatic and nonmetastatic thyroid tumors. As for the study in general: Patients with malignant and benign thyroid disease provided blood and tumor or nodule tissue, whose repertoires were compared. Study-wide results and caveats: In blood and tumor, TCR beta diversity was reportedly significantly higher in malignant thyroid tumors than in benign nodules.

TCRdb re-clonotyped the PCR reads through MiXCR. Found here are more than 8,500 clones, about 10% of them singletons; the top ten hold around 7.1%. Every patient underwent thyroid surgery untreated. This chain links TRBV20-1 with TRBJ2-5; possible D gene TRBD2, 6 bases. The sample comprised tumor tissue. The receptor was derived from a female donor with papillary thyroid cancer or a benign thyroid nodule (not recorded which). Some clones in this sample may be carry-over from other donors' samples. The CDR3 nucleotides read TGCAGTGGTGTGGCCCGGGGGGAGACCCAGTACTTC. Translation gives CSGVARGETQYF.